A selection of T cell receptor beta chains follows, all from one sample in a study of CD8 T cells in ankylosing spondylitis. Via MiXCR, TCRdb re-called the 5' RACE reads, giving one row per CDR3 protein. The sample shows some 840,000 distinct CDR3 sequences, 10% to 15% of them seen only once. Sequencing was carried out using blood, either unsorted or a sorted T cell fraction (not recorded which). These receptors were obtained from a male donor with ankylosing spondylitis. The CDR3 runs from the conserved cysteine through the conserved F or W. Fields, in order: clone size, J gene, V gene, D gene, CDR3 protein, CDR3 DNA. The D gene is left open where the match is weak. The size field is filled for only some rows; it gives once, few, many or a size class.

clone size: few
J gene: TRBJ2-7
V gene: TRBV7-2
D gene: TRBD1
CDR3 protein: CASSRGGTGIYEQYF
CDR3 DNA: TGTGCCAGCAGCCGTGGCGGGACAGGGATTTACGAGCAGTACTTC

clone size: few
J gene: TRBJ1-2
V gene: TRBV10-3
D gene: TRBD1
CDR3 protein: CASTPGTGSFGYTF
CDR3 DNA: TGTGCCTCTACCCCGGGGACAGGATCTTTTGGCTACACCTTC

clone size: many
J gene: TRBJ2-7
V gene: TRBV20-1
D gene: .
CDR3 protein: CSARTYSYEQYF
CDR3 DNA: TGCAGTGCTAGGACGTACTCCTACGAGCAGTACTTC

clone size: few
J gene: TRBJ2-1
V gene: TRBV12-3/TRBV12-4
D gene: TRBD2
CDR3 protein: CASRPGTSGSNEQFF
CDR3 DNA: TGTGCCAGCAGGCCCGGGACTAGCGGGAGCAATGAGCAGTTCTTC

clone size: .
J gene: TRBJ2-5
V gene: TRBV18
D gene: TRBD2
CDR3 protein: CASSPPWRGEGFQETQYF
CDR3 DNA: TGTGCCAGCTCACCACCGTGGCGGGGGGAAGGTTTCCAAGAGACCCAGTACTTC

clone size: .
J gene: TRBJ1-5
V gene: TRBV27
D gene: .
CDR3 protein: CASSSLGAGNQPQHF
CDR3 DNA: TGTGCCAGCAGTTCACTCGGAGCAGGGAACCAGCCCCAGCATTTT

clone size: few
J gene: TRBJ1-5
V gene: TRBV5-1
D gene: .
CDR3 protein: CASSLIGSGEPQHF
CDR3 DNA: TGCGCCAGCAGCTTGATCGGGTCCGGGGAGCCCCAGCATTTT

clone size: .
J gene: TRBJ2-1
V gene: TRBV12-3/TRBV12-4
D gene: TRBD2
CDR3 protein: CASRLAGVRVGQFF
CDR3 DNA: TGTGCCAGCAGGCTAGCGGGAGTCCGGGTTGGGCAGTTCTTC

clone size: many
J gene: TRBJ1-2
V gene: TRBV6-1
D gene: .
CDR3 protein: CASTPGGPSYGYTF
CDR3 DNA: TGTGCCAGCACTCCGGGCGGACCTTCATATGGCTACACCTTC

clone size: few
J gene: TRBJ2-3
V gene: TRBV7-3
D gene: TRBD2
CDR3 protein: CASSLGGGYSTDTQYF
CDR3 DNA: TGTGCCAGCAGCTTAGGGGGGGGGTACAGCACAGATACGCAGTATTTT

clone size: many
J gene: TRBJ2-7
V gene: TRBV10-3
D gene: TRBD1
CDR3 protein: CAISVRASGQGYEQYF
CDR3 DNA: TGTGCCATCAGTGTACGGGCTTCAGGACAGGGGTACGAGCAGTACTTC

clone size: few
J gene: TRBJ1-2
V gene: TRBV20-1
D gene: TRBD1
CDR3 protein: CSAGTQQGINYGYTF
CDR3 DNA: TGCAGTGCTGGAACACAACAGGGGATTAACTATGGCTACACCTTC

clone size: few
J gene: TRBJ2-6
V gene: TRBV5-1
D gene: .
CDR3 protein: CATSDSLSKANVLTF
CDR3 DNA: TGCGCCACCTCGGACAGCCTTTCTAAGGCCAACGTCCTGACTTTC

clone size: few
J gene: TRBJ1-5
V gene: TRBV20-1
D gene: TRBD1
CDR3 protein: CSATGQGALSNQPQHF
CDR3 DNA: TGCAGTGCTACGGGACAGGGGGCGCTTAGCAATCAGCCCCAGCATTTT

clone size: .
J gene: TRBJ1-1
V gene: TRBV10-3
D gene: .
CDR3 protein: CAITRTERGTEAFF
CDR3 DNA: TGTGCCATCACCCGGACGGAGCGTGGCACTGAAGCTTTCTTT

clone size: few
J gene: TRBJ2-5
V gene: TRBV20-1
D gene: TRBD1
CDR3 protein: CSASSGDRGPETQYF
CDR3 DNA: TGCAGTGCTAGTAGTGGGGACAGGGGGCCGGAGACCCAGTACTTC

clone size: few
J gene: TRBJ2-1
V gene: TRBV21-1
D gene: .
CDR3 protein: CASSKGVGSVNDEQFF
CDR3 DNA: TGTGCCAGCAGCAAAGGTGTCGGGTCGGTAAACGATGAGCAGTTCTTC

clone size: few
J gene: TRBJ1-1
V gene: TRBV6-5
D gene: .
CDR3 protein: CASSYDTANTEAFF
CDR3 DNA: TGTGCCAGCAGTTACGACACTGCGAACACTGAAGCTTTCTTT

clone size: few
J gene: TRBJ1-4
V gene: TRBV20-1
D gene: .
CDR3 protein: CSARPFQGHSNEKLFF
CDR3 DNA: TGCAGTGCCAGACCCTTTCAGGGACATTCTAATGAAAAACTGTTTTTT

clone size: once
J gene: TRBJ2-1
V gene: TRBV11-2
D gene: TRBD2
CDR3 protein: CASSAFTAGAYNEQFF
CDR3 DNA: TGTGCCAGCAGCGCCTTCACGGCGGGGGCCTACAATGAGCAGTTCTTC

clone size: .
J gene: TRBJ2-2
V gene: TRBV11-3
D gene: TRBD1
CDR3 protein: CASSSYRGDTGELFF
CDR3 DNA: TGTGCCAGCAGCTCGTACAGGGGGGACACCGGGGAGCTGTTTTTT

clone size: few
J gene: TRBJ2-5
V gene: TRBV5-5
D gene: .
CDR3 protein: CASSPSPGVNVVETQYF
CDR3 DNA: TGTGCCAGCAGTCCGTCTCCAGGGGTCAACGTCGTGGAGACCCAGTACTTC

clone size: few
J gene: TRBJ1-6
V gene: TRBV20-1
D gene: TRBD1
CDR3 protein: CSANTGDSPLHF
CDR3 DNA: TGCAGTGCTAATACAGGGGATTCACCCCTCCACTTT

clone size: .
J gene: TRBJ1-1
V gene: TRBV5-6
D gene: .
CDR3 protein: CASSSVRTSNTEAFF
CDR3 DNA: TGTGCCAGCAGCTCCGTGAGGACCTCGAACACTGAAGCTTTCTTT

clone size: few
J gene: TRBJ2-7
V gene: TRBV20-1
D gene: TRBD2
CDR3 protein: CSARPSGRYEQYF
CDR3 DNA: TGCAGTGCCAGACCTAGCGGGAGATACGAGCAGTACTTC

clone size: many
J gene: TRBJ2-7
V gene: TRBV20-1
D gene: TRBD2
CDR3 protein: CSASLAAGPYEQYF
CDR3 DNA: TGCAGTGCTAGTCTAGCGGCGGGACCTTACGAGCAGTACTTC

clone size: .
J gene: TRBJ2-7
V gene: TRBV10-3
D gene: .
CDR3 protein: CATQLGMRGPKTYEQYF
CDR3 DNA: TGTGCCACACAACTTGGGATGAGAGGGCCTAAGACCTACGAGCAGTACTTC

clone size: .
J gene: TRBJ2-7
V gene: TRBV2
D gene: .
CDR3 protein: CASREALYEQYF
CDR3 DNA: TGTGCCAGCAGAGAAGCGCTATACGAGCAGTACTTC

clone size: .
J gene: TRBJ2-2
V gene: TRBV2
D gene: .
CDR3 protein: CASRGDLGRELFF
CDR3 DNA: TGTGCCAGCCGCGGGGACCTAGGAAGGGAGCTGTTTTTT

clone size: few
J gene: TRBJ1-5
V gene: TRBV6-1
D gene: .
CDR3 protein: CASSLDVWGNNQPQHF
CDR3 DNA: TGTGCCAGCAGCCTCGACGTGTGGGGGAACAATCAGCCCCAGCATTTT

clone size: many
J gene: TRBJ1-1
V gene: TRBV5-1
D gene: .
CDR3 protein: CASSFGEGLAFF
CDR3 DNA: TGCGCCAGCAGCTTTGGAGAGGGTTTGGCTTTCTTT

clone size: many
J gene: TRBJ2-5
V gene: TRBV20-1
D gene: .
CDR3 protein: CSEVFQETQYF
CDR3 DNA: TGCAGTGAAGTATTCCAAGAGACCCAGTACTTC

clone size: .
J gene: TRBJ1-2
V gene: TRBV11-2
D gene: .
CDR3 protein: CASGPSPRGGYTF
CDR3 DNA: TGTGCCAGCGGACCGTCACCCAGGGGTGGCTACACCTTC

clone size: .
J gene: TRBJ2-3
V gene: TRBV20-1
D gene: .
CDR3 protein: CSAETRDTQYF
CDR3 DNA: TGCAGTGCCGAAACCCGAGATACGCAGTATTTT

clone size: many
J gene: TRBJ2-1
V gene: TRBV12-3/TRBV12-4
D gene: .
CDR3 protein: CASRPGITTYNEQFF
CDR3 DNA: TGTGCCAGCAGGCCTGGTATTACGACCTACAATGAGCAGTTCTTC

clone size: few
J gene: TRBJ1-2
V gene: TRBV4-2
D gene: .
CDR3 protein: CASRNALIGSNYGYTF
CDR3 DNA: TGTGCCAGCAGGAATGCCTTGATTGGGAGTAACTATGGCTACACCTTC

clone size: few
J gene: TRBJ1-1
V gene: TRBV27
D gene: .
CDR3 protein: CASSFVRGGTEAFF
CDR3 DNA: TGTGCCAGCAGTTTCGTAAGGGGAGGCACTGAAGCTTTCTTT

clone size: many
J gene: TRBJ2-5
V gene: TRBV5-1
D gene: .
CDR3 protein: CASSSGLRETQYF
CDR3 DNA: TGCGCCAGCAGCTCGGGGCTAAGAGAGACCCAGTACTTC

clone size: .
J gene: TRBJ2-3
V gene: TRBV4-3
D gene: TRBD1
CDR3 protein: CASSPFPDRRNTQYF
CDR3 DNA: TGCGCCAGCAGCCCCTTCCCGGACAGGAGGAATACGCAGTATTTT

clone size: many
J gene: TRBJ2-5
V gene: TRBV4-2
D gene: .
CDR3 protein: CASSQERLQETQYF
CDR3 DNA: TGTGCCAGCAGCCAAGAGCGGCTTCAAGAGACCCAGTACTTC

clone size: many
J gene: TRBJ2-3
V gene: TRBV20-1
D gene: .
CDR3 protein: CSASNPREGADTQYF
CDR3 DNA: TGCAGTGCTAGTAACCCCAGGGAGGGGGCAGATACGCAGTATTTT

clone size: many
J gene: TRBJ1-5
V gene: TRBV5-1
D gene: TRBD1
CDR3 protein: CASSLGTGGDQPQHF
CDR3 DNA: TGCGCCAGCAGCTTGGGGACAGGAGGGGATCAGCCCCAGCATTTT

clone size: many
J gene: TRBJ1-5
V gene: TRBV6-5
D gene: .
CDR3 protein: CASRTDRYSNQPQHF
CDR3 DNA: TGTGCCAGCAGGACCGACCGATATAGCAATCAGCCCCAGCATTTT